What follows describes a single T cell receptor (beta chain). The antigen is undetermined. The sample comes from a study of graft-versus-host responses after intestinal transplantation. Study background: After anti-thymocyte globulin induction, recipients took tacrolimus and steroids for 2 to 3 years.

Sequencing was performed with immunoSEQ multiplex PCR; in TCRdb, only in-frame clones are kept and a portion is missing. The repertoire holds fewer than 80,000 clones, over 90% seen once, with about 1.7% in the top ten. Findings of the study overall: The recipient marrow held GvH clones, and some of them showed up first in ileum or blood.

V was shortened by 3 bases and J by 8 bases, with 20 bases between the two germline ends. This CDR3 region has 16 residues. CDR1 is LGHNA, CDR2 YNFKEQ, per germline. V is TRBV4-2 and J is TRBJ2-1; TRBD2 might be the D (6 bases). The input for sequencing was unstimulated CD8+ T cells sorted from spleen or lymph node cells, taken before transplant. The origin of this receptor is a human donor who was the organ donor for an intestinal transplant. The CDR3 loop reads CASSHPAGREQYEQFF. CDR3 sequence (DNA): TGTGCCAGCAGCCATCCAGCGGGCCGCGAGCAATATGAGCAGTTCTTC.